This T cell receptor (beta chain) was captured by sequencing in a study of cytomegalovirus exposure and HLA in healthy donors. The study ran its PCR with 60 Vbeta and 13 Jbeta primers. The table came from immunoSEQ multiplex PCR; TCRdb's copy has only in-frame clones and leaves some out. The repertoire holds around 97,000 clones, about 77% seen once, with about 9.3% in the top ten. The germline V and J ends were trimmed by 4 bases and 5 bases, with 11 bases remaining between them. The CDR3 is 13 amino acids. The germline CDR1 and CDR2 sequences are LNHDA and SQIVND (reference sequence). The sequencing sample was made of PBMCs. The TCR sequence derives from a woman aged 18-35 years in good health and CMV-seropositive. V usage is TRBV19 and J usage is TRBJ2-5; D unclear. CDR3 bases: TGTGCCAGTAGTAAGACAACCCAGGAGACCCAGTACTTC. Translated: CASSKTTQETQYF.